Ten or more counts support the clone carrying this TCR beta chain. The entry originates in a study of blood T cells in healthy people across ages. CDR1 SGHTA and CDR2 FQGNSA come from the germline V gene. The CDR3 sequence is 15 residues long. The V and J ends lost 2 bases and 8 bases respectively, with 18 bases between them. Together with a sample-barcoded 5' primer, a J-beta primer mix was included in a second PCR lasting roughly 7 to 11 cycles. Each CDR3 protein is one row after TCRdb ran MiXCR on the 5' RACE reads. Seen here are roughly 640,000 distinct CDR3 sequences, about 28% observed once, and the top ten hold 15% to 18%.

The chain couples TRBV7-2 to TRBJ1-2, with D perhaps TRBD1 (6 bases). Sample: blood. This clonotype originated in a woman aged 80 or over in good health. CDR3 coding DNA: TGTGCCAGCAGCTTACTAGGGGCAGGGGTGGACGGCTACACCTTC. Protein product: CASSLLGAGVDGYTF.